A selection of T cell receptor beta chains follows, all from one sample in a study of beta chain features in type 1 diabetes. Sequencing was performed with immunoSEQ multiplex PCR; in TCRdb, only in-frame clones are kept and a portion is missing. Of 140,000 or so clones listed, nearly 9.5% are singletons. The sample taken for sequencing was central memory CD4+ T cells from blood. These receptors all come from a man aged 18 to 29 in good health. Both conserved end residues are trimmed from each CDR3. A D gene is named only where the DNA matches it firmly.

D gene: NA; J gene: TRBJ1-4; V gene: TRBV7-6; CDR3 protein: ASSSRTVNEKLF
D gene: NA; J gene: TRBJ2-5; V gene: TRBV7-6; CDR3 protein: ASSLTQRGAEETQY
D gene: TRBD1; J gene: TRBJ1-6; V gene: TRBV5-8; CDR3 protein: ASSTGTGLNSPLH
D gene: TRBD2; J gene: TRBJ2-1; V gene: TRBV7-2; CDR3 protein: ASSLLAGGYNEQF
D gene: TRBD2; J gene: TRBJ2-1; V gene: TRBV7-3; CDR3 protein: ASSLYPIGKTSGGYNEQF
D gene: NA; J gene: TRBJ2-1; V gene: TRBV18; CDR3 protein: ASSRGQENEQF
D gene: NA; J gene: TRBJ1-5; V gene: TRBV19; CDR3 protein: ASKRVESNQPQH
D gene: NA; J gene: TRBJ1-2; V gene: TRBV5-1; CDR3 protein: ASSLLGDGYT
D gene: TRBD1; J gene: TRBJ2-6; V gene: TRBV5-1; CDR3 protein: ASSLAPGTGAGGANVLT
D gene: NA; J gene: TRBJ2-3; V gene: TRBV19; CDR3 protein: ASSRDTDTQY
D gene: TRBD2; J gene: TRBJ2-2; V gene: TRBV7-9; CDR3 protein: ASSQGLAVNTGELF
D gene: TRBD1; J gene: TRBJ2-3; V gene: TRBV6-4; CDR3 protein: ASSLTGGADTQY
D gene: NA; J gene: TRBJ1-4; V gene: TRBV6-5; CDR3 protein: ASSYNSGEKLF
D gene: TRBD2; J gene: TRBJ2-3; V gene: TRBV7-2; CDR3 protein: ASDPGGTDTQY
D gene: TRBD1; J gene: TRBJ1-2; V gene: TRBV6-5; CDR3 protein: ASSPRDRPNYGYT
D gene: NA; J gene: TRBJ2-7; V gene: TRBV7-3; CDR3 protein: ASSIGGTYEQY
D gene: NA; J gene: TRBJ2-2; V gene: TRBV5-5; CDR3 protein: ASSGDPRGSTGELF
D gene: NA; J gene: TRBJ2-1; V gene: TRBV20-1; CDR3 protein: SARPVYEQF
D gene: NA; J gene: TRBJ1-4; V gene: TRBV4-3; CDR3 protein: ASSPMSAGAGNEKLF
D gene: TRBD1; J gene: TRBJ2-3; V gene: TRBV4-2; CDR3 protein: ASSQDPSTGADTQY
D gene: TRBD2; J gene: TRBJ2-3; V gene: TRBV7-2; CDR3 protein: ASSPDGVRGDLTDTQY
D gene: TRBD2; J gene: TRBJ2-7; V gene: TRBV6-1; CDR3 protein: ASSEGTSGTYEQY
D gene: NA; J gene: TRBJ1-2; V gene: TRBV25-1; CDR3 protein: ASQTNNYGYT
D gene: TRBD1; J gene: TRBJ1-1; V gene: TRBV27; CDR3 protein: ASSLLGQGVSTEAF
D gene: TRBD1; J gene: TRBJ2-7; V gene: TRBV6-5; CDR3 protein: ASKWTGGPYEQY
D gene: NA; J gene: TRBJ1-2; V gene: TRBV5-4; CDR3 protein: ASSIGGIGNYGYT
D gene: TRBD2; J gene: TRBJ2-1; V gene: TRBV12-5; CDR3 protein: ASGSYPTSGGAGEQF
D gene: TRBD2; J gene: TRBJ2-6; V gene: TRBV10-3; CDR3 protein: ATSSGDSGANVLT
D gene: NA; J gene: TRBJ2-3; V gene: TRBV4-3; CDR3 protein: ASSPIQGRTDTQY
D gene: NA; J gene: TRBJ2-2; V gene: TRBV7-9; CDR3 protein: ASSLQGGVTGELF
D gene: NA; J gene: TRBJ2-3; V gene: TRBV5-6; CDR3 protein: ASSRRDTTDTQY
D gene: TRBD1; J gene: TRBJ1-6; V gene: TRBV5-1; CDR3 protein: ASSSGQGALYSPLH
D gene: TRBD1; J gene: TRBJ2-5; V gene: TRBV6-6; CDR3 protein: ASSPTGGGETQY